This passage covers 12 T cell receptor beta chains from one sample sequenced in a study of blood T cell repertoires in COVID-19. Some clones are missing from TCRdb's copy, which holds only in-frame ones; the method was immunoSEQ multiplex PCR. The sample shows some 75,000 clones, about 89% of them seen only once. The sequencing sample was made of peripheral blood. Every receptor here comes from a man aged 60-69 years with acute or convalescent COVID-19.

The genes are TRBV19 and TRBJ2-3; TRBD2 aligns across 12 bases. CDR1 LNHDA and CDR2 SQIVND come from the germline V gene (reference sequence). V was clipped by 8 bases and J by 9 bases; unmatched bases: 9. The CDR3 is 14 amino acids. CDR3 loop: CASGPSGGVGTQYF. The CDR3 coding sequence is TGTGCCAGTGGGCCTAGCGGGGGGGTAGGGACGCAGTATTTT.

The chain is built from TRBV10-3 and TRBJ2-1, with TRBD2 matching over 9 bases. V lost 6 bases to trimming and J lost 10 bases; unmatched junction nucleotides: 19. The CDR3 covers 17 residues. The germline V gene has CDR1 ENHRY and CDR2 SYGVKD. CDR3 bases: TGTGCCATCAGGGGGAGCGGGAGGAACCACAATGAGGGGGAGCAGTTCTTC. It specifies CAIRGSGRNHNEGEQFF.

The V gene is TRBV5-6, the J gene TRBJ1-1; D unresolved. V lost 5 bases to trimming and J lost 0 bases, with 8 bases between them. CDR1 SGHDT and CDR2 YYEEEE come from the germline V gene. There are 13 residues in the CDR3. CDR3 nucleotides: TGTGCCAGCAGACGTACAGTGAACACTGAAGCTTTCTTT. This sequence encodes CASRRTVNTEAFF.

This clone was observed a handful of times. The CDR3 spells CASSRGQNEQYF. CDR3 in DNA: TGTGCCAGCAGTCGAGGACAGAACGAGCAGTACTTC. The rearrangement links TRBV12-3 or TRBV12-4 to TRBJ2-7; D possibly corresponds to TRBD1 (6 bases). Trimming stripped 5 bases from V and 5 bases from J, with 10 bases between. This CDR3 contains 12 residues.

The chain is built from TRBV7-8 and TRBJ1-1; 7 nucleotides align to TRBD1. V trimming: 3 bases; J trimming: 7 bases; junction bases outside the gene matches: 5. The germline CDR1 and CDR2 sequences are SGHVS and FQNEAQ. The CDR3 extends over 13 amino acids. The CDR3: CASSLYRDSEAFF. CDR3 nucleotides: TGTGCCAGCAGCTTGTACCGGGACAGTGAAGCTTTCTTT.

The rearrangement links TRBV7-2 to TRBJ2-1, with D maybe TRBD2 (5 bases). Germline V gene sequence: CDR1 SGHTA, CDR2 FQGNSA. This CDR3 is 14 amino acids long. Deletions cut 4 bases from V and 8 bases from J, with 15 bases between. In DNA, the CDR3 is TGTGCCAGCAGCTCTCAGGAGGAGGCGGATGAGCAGTTCTTC. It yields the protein CASSSQEEADEQFF.

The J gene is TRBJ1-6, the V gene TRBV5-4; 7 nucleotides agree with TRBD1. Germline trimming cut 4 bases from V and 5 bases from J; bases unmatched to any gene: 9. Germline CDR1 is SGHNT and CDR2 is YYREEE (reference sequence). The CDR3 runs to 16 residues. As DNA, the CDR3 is TGTGCCAGCAGCGTGTACCGGGACAGAAATAATTCACCCCTCCACTTT. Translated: CASSVYRDRNNSPLHF.

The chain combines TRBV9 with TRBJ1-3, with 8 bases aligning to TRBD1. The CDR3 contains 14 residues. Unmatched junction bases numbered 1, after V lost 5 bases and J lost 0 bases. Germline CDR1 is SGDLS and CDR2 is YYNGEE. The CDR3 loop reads CASSGTGSGNTIYF. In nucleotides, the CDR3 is TGTGCCAGCAGTGGGACAGGCTCTGGAAACACCATATATTTT.

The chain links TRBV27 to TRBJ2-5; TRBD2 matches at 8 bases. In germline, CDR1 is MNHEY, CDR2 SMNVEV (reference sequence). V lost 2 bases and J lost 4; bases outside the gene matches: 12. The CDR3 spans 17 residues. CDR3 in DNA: TGTGCCAGCAGTTTAAACTGGGCGGGAGGAGGCATAGAGACCCAGTACTTC. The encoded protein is CASSLNWAGGGIETQYF.

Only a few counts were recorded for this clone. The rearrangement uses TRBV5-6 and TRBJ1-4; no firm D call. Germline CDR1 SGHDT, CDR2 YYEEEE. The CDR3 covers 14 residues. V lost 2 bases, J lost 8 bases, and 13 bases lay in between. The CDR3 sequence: CASSFSPRGEKLFF. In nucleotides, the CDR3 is TGTGCCAGCAGCTTCAGCCCCCGAGGGGAAAAACTGTTTTTT. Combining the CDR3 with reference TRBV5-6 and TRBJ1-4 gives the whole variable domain DAGVTQSPTHLIKTRGQQVTLRCSPKSGHDTVSWYQQALGQGPQFIFQYYEEEERQRGNFPDRFSGHQFPNYSSELNVNALLLGDSALYLCASSFSPRGEKLFFGSGTQLSVL.

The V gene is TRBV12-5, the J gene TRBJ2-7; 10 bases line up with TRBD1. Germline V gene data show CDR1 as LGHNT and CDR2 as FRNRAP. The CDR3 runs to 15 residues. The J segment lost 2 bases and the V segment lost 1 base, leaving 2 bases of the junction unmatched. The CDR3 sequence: CASGLEGQGPYEQYF. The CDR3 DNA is TGTGCTAGTGGTTTGGAGGGACAGGGGCCCTACGAGCAGTACTTC.

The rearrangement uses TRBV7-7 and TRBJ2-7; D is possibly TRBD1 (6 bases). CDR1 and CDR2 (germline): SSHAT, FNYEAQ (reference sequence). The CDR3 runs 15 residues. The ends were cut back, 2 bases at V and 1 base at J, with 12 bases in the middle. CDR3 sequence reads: CASSLKTGLSYEQYF. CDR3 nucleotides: TGTGCCAGCAGCTTAAAGACAGGTCTGTCCTACGAGCAGTACTTC.